Each of the 19 T cell receptor beta chains below was sequenced from the same sample in a study of molecular identifiers for immune sequencing clone quantification. TCRdb reprocessed the PCR reads with MiXCR, giving one entry per CDR3 protein. The sample consists of 40,000 to 45,000 distinct CDR3 sequences, about a quarter of them appearing once. Specimen: naive CD8+ T cells from blood, with Jurkat cell RNA spiked in. Subset specified: FACS-sorted CD8+CD4-CCR7+CD45RA+ naive T cells. The receptors derive from a human donor in good health. Some libraries in this study had Jurkat cell RNA spiked in.

With respect to this clonotype: Given a much more abundant clone one base away, this may be a read error. The chain recombines TRBV19 with TRBJ1-2; D unresolved. The CDR3 totals 13 residues. Germline V gene sequence: CDR1 LNHDA, CDR2 SQIVND (reference sequence). CDR3 DNA: TGTGCCAGTGGTATCGGGCAATCCTATGGCTACACCTTC. The encoded protein is CASGIGQSYGYTF.

This sequence joins TRBV12-3 or TRBV12-4 and TRBJ2-3; D tentatively reads TRBD1 or TRBD2 (6 bases each). The CDR3 runs 12 residues. Deletions cut 1 base from V and 8 bases from J, with 7 bases between. Here the CDR3 DNA reads TGTGCCAGCAGTTTAGGGGGGGCTACGCAGTATTTT. Protein: CASSLGGATQYF.

This clonotype was detected many times. The gene calls are TRBV4-2 and TRBJ2-7; 16 bases match TRBD2. Trimming cost V 0 bases and J 3 bases; bases outside gene matches: 8. The CDR3 loop spans 19 amino acids. From germline, CDR1 is LGHNA and CDR2 YNFKEQ. The CDR3 loop is CASSQEGPGLAGGIYEQYF. DNA of the CDR3: TGTGCCAGCAGCCAAGAAGGCCCGGGACTAGCGGGAGGGATCTACGAGCAGTACTTC.

This clonotype was counted many times. The chain employs TRBV12-3 or TRBV12-4 and TRBJ1-1; D uncertain. V lost 4 bases and J 3 bases, leaving 9 bases between the germline ends. The CDR3 extends over 13 amino acids. The CDR3 is CASSSGVDTEAFF. CDR3 bases: TGTGCCAGCAGTTCTGGGGTTGACACTGAAGCTTTCTTT.

This clonotype was counted many times. The V and J genes are TRBV13 and TRBJ2-3; the match to TRBD1 covers 10 bases. The CDR3 is 15 amino acids. After removal of 5 bases from V and 7 bases from J, the junction contained 9 bases not matched to a gene. CDR1 and CDR2 (germline): PRHDT, FYEKMQ (reference sequence). Here the CDR3 reads CASSGGTGVAYTQYF. For the CDR3, the DNA is TGTGCCAGCAGCGGGGGGACAGGGGTAGCGTATACGCAGTATTTT.

With regard to this clonotype: This may be a read error, as it is one base from a much larger clone. This sequence joins TRBV7-3 and TRBJ2-3, with 12 positions matching TRBD2. CDR1 is SGHTA and CDR2 is FQGTGA in the germline V gene. This CDR3 contains 18 residues. J lost 4 bases, V lost 5 bases, and 13 bases had no gene match. The CDR3: CASSRTRSSGRAPDTQYF. The CDR3 region has the DNA TGTGCCAGCAGCCGAACCCGGTCTAGCGGGAGGGCCCCAGATACGCAGTATTTT.

There are many counts of this clonotype. The V gene is TRBV12-3 or TRBV12-4, the J gene TRBJ2-3; 7 bases map to TRBD1. V gave up 6 bases and J gave up 3 bases; unmatched junction bases: 21. The CDR3 has 19 residues. In nucleotides, the CDR3 is TGTGCCAGCAGCTATTACGGGGCTCCCCGGGACAGTCAGACAGATACGCAGTATTTT. Residues: CASSYYGAPRDSQTDTQYF.

The chain uses TRBV4-2 and TRBJ2-7; 13 bases are shared with TRBD2. Germline values: CDR1 LGHNA, CDR2 YNFKEQ. The ends lost 3 bases at V and 2 bases at J; junction bases unmatched: 16. The CDR3 loop spans 20 amino acids. CDR3 bases: TGTGCCAGCAGCCACTCGGGGGGGACTGGACTAGCGGGAGACCCCTACGAGCAGTACTTC. Its protein product is CASSHSGGTGLAGDPYEQYF.

The chain uses TRBV6-6 and TRBJ2-3; 11 bases are a match to TRBD2. CDR1 and CDR2 (germline): MNHNY, SVGAGI (reference sequence). The J segment lost 5 bases and the V segment lost 4 bases, leaving 8 bases of the junction unmatched. The CDR3 is 16 amino acids. The CDR3 loop is CASSSELAGEEDTQYF. DNA for the CDR3: TGTGCCAGCAGTTCCGAACTAGCGGGAGAGGAAGATACGCAGTATTTT.

This clonotype was detected a few times. V gene TRBV4-3 combines with J gene TRBJ1-4; no clear D gene. This CDR3 is built from 14 residues. V lost 0 bases, J lost 5 bases, and 7 bases lay in between. CDR1 LGHNA and CDR2 YSLEER come from the germline V gene. Here the CDR3 reads CASSQDRRNEKLFF. CDR3 nucleotides: TGCGCCAGCAGCCAAGATCGGCGGAATGAAAAACTGTTTTTT.

This clonotype was detected a few times. The junction differs from germline at one of its ends, possibly a read error. V usage is TRBV6-2 or TRBV6-3 and J usage is TRBJ2-7; 11 bases align to TRBD1. Germline values: CDR1 MNHEY, CDR2 SVGEGT. This CDR3 is 13 amino acids long. CDR3 residues: CASSEFLMGQGGF. The CDR3 nucleotides are TGTGCCAGCAGCGAGTTCTTGATGGGACAGGGGGGCTTC.

This clonotype was recorded a few times. J is TRBJ2-7 and V is TRBV20-1; 8 bases are a match to TRBD1. The CDR3 spans 13 residues. Germline CDR1 is DFQATT and CDR2 is SNEGSKA (reference sequence). V gave up 6 bases and J gave up 0 bases; unmatched junction bases: 4. CDR3 bases: TGCAGTGCGGGGGGACAGGTCTCCTACGAGCAGTACTTC. Protein: CSAGGQVSYEQYF.

V usage is TRBV10-3 and J usage is TRBJ2-5; weak D call: TRBD2 (6 bases). This CDR3 comprises 17 residues. The V gene lost 0 bases and the J gene lost 3 bases, with 17 bases spanning the gap. The V gene's germline CDR1 is ENHRY and CDR2 SYGVKD. This chain's CDR3 is CAISESGLAGIEETQYF. CDR3 in DNA: TGTGCCATCAGTGAGTCGGGGCTTGCGGGGATAGAAGAGACCCAGTACTTC.

This clonotype was observed many times. The CDR3 DNA is TGTGCCAGCAGGGACAGAGGATATGGCTACACCTTC. Translation gives CASRDRGYGYTF. The rearrangement uses TRBV2 and TRBJ1-2; tentative D call: TRBD1 (6 bases). Germline V CDR1 and CDR2: SNHLY, FYNNEI. The CDR3 is made up of 12 amino acids. V lost 6 bases, J lost 5 bases, and 10 bases lay in between.

This clonotype is medium-sized by share. The gene calls are TRBV28 and TRBJ2-7; no clear D gene. V lost 4 bases and J 2 bases, leaving 18 bases between the germline ends. The CDR3 totals 16 residues. Germline V gene lookup returns CDR1 MDHEN and CDR2 SYDVKM. The CDR3 loop is CASSSPGPKAPYEQYF. CDR3 bases: TGTGCCAGCAGTTCTCCCGGGCCAAAGGCTCCCTACGAGCAGTACTTC.

In its sample, this clonotype is medium-sized (0.01 to 0.1%). The V and J genes are TRBV5-1 and TRBJ1-1; D is uncertain. Trimming pared 0 bases from V and 4 bases from J, leaving 7 bases between. The germline CDR1 and CDR2 sequences are SGHRS and YFSETQ. The CDR3 is 13 residues long. The CDR3: CASSLGAGTEAFF. In DNA, the CDR3 is TGCGCCAGCAGCTTGGGGGCAGGCACTGAAGCTTTCTTT.

This clonotype was recorded at least ten times. The chain carries TRBV7-6 and TRBJ1-3; possibly TRBD1 for D (5 bases). Trimming left V 1 base short and J 0 bases short, with 10 bases between. The germline V gene has CDR1 SGHVS and CDR2 FNYEAQ. CDR3 length equals 16 residues. The CDR3 DNA reads as TGTGCCAGCAGCTTAGGCGGGGGATCCTCTGGAAACACCATATATTTT. It encodes CASSLGGGSSGNTIYF.

The chain carries TRBV7-6 and TRBJ2-1, with D perhaps given as TRBD1 or TRBD2 (5 bases each). The germline V gene has CDR1 SGHVS and CDR2 FNYEAQ. V lost 4 bases, J lost 9 bases, and 16 bases lay in between. The CDR3 runs to 14 residues. The CDR3 nucleotides are TGTGCCAGCAGCTCTAGGGTGGGGGTAGGTGAGCAGTTCTTC. Translated, it gives CASSSRVGVGEQFF. The full variable domain, in which reference TRBV7-6 and TRBJ2-1 provide the parts outside the CDR3, is GAGVSQSPRYKVTKRGQDVALRCDPISGHVSLYWYRQALGQGPEFLTYFNYEAQQDKSGLPNDRFSAERPEGSISTLTIQRTEQRDSAMYRCASSSRVGVGEQFFGPGTRLTVL.

This clonotype came up many times. The rearrangement links TRBV4-3 to TRBJ2-4; no clear D gene. Looked up from germline, CDR1 is LGHNA and CDR2 is YSLEER. V was trimmed by 0 bases and J by 8 bases, leaving 17 bases between them. The CDR3 sequence is 16 residues long. The CDR3 sequence: CASSQDRSGSRYIQYF. The CDR3 DNA reads TGCGCCAGCAGCCAAGATCGTTCGGGTTCGAGGTACATTCAGTACTTC.